This is a list of T cell receptor beta chains from one sample in a study of blood T cell repertoires in COVID-19. Sequenced by immunoSEQ multiplex PCR; TCRdb stores in-frame clones only, minus some. The sample holds about 200,000 clones, around 90% seen once. The sequencing input was peripheral blood. These TCRs come from a man between 60 and 75 years old with acute or convalescent COVID-19. Each CDR3 is given with its conserved first and last residue. A D gene is named only where the DNA matches it firmly. The listing skips clone size in some rows; elsewhere it reads once, few, many or a size class.

cdr3_aa	cdr3_nt	v_call	d_call	clone_size	j_call
CASSLTGTSGGTGELFF	TGTGCCAGCAGCCTTACCGGGACTAGCGGAGGTACCGGGGAGCTGTTTTTT	TRBV5-8	TRBD2	.	TRBJ2-2
CASSSGQGKGQPQHF	TGTGCCAGCAGTTCGGGACAGGGGAAGGGTCAGCCCCAGCATTTT	TRBV27	TRBD1	.	TRBJ1-5
CASSQEISGGFLGELFF	TGCGCCAGCAGCCAAGAAATCAGCGGGGGGTTTCTCGGGGAGCTGTTTTTT	TRBV4-1	TRBD2	.	TRBJ2-2
CASSLRGAGPGELFF	TGTGCCAGCAGCCTCAGGGGGGCGGGGCCCGGGGAGCTGTTTTTT	TRBV3-1/TRBV3-2	.	.	TRBJ2-2
CTSSQDRRGGDTEAFF	TGCACCAGCAGCCAAGATCGCCGGGGGGGAGACACTGAAGCTTTCTTT	TRBV1	.	.	TRBJ1-1
CASKLGTANTEAFF	TGTGCCAGCAAACTTGGGACAGCCAACACTGAAGCTTTCTTT	TRBV6-5	TRBD1	.	TRBJ1-1
CASSPLGTGREPQHF	TGTGCCAGCTCACCCCTAGGGACAGGGCGAGAGCCCCAGCATTTT	TRBV18	TRBD1	.	TRBJ1-5
CASRRTQTGTYEQYF	TGTGCCAGCAGGAGGACCCAGACAGGCACCTACGAGCAGTACTTC	TRBV2	.	.	TRBJ2-7
CASSAPGTGGNSPLHF	TGTGCCAGCAGCGCCCCCGGGACAGGGGGAAATTCACCCCTCCACTTT	TRBV9	TRBD1	few	TRBJ1-6
CASSARQVRSRSEQFF	TGTGCCAGCAGTGCCCGACAGGTTAGAAGTCGGAGTGAGCAGTTCTTC	TRBV6-2/TRBV6-3	.	.	TRBJ2-1
CASSLRGKTEAFF	TGTGCCAGCAGCCTCAGGGGTAAGACTGAAGCTTTCTTT	TRBV5-6	.	.	TRBJ1-1
CASSPQGARVEKLFF	TGTGCCAGCAGCCCGCAGGGGGCGCGGGTTGAAAAACTGTTTTTT	TRBV7-9	TRBD1	.	TRBJ1-4
CASSPGDTWNTEAFF	TGTGCCAGCAGTCCTGGGGACACATGGAACACTGAAGCTTTCTTT	TRBV6-5	.	.	TRBJ1-1
CASSFTGTEAEKLFF	TGTGCCAGCAGCTTTACCGGGACAGAGGCTGAAAAACTGTTTTTT	TRBV7-9	TRBD1	once	TRBJ1-4